This is a list of T cell receptor beta chains from one sample in a study of Graves' ophthalmopathy and Graves' hyperthyroidism. One entry per CDR3 protein results from TCRdb running MiXCR on the multiplex PCR reads. The sample carries about 740,000 distinct CDR3 sequences, roughly two fifths recorded once. Material for sequencing was peripheral blood. These receptor sequences come from an adult man with Graves' ophthalmopathy. The CDR3 runs from the conserved cysteine through the conserved F or W. D genes are given only for firm matches. Expanded clones get a size class; other rows say once, few or many, or leave the size out.

d_gene: -; v_gene: TRBV7-9; j_gene: TRBJ1-1; len: 14; abundance: -; CDR3aa: CASSFGGARTEAFF; CDR3nt: TGTGCCAGCAGCTTTGGGGGGGCGAGGACTGAAGCTTTCTTT
d_gene: -; v_gene: TRBV2; j_gene: TRBJ2-2; len: 15; abundance: -; CDR3aa: CASSPGRMNTGELFF; CDR3nt: TGTGCCAGCAGTCCAGGACGCATGAACACCGGGGAGCTGTTTTTT
d_gene: -; v_gene: TRBV24-1; j_gene: TRBJ1-5; len: 15; abundance: few; CDR3aa: CASSDQGLRYQPQHF; CDR3nt: TGTGCCAGCAGTGACCAGGGGCTCCGGTATCAGCCCCAGCATTTT
d_gene: TRBD1; v_gene: TRBV19; j_gene: TRBJ2-7; len: 16; abundance: -; CDR3aa: CASSPRQDRGDYEQYF; CDR3nt: TGTGCCAGTAGTCCCCGCCAGGACAGGGGGGACTACGAGCAGTACTTC
d_gene: TRBD2; v_gene: TRBV29-1; j_gene: TRBJ2-5; len: 13; abundance: -; CDR3aa: CSVEGGGDETQYF; CDR3nt: TGCAGCGTTGAGGGCGGGGGAGACGAGACCCAGTACTTC
d_gene: TRBD2; v_gene: TRBV7-2; j_gene: TRBJ2-1; len: 11; abundance: -; CDR3aa: CAAGAYNEQFF; CDR3nt: TGTGCGGCGGGAGCCTACAATGAGCAGTTCTTC
d_gene: -; v_gene: TRBV20-1; j_gene: TRBJ2-7; len: 13; abundance: -; CDR3aa: CSASQGNNGEQYF; CDR3nt: TGCAGTGCTAGTCAGGGCAATAATGGCGAGCAGTACTTC
d_gene: -; v_gene: TRBV11-2; j_gene: TRBJ2-7; len: 15; abundance: -; CDR3aa: CASSPGHSTLYEQYF; CDR3nt: TGTGCCAGCAGCCCGGGACATTCAACTCTTTACGAGCAGTACTTC
d_gene: -; v_gene: TRBV5-8; j_gene: TRBJ1-5; len: 15; abundance: -; CDR3aa: CASSQEVSRNQPQHF; CDR3nt: TGTGCCAGCAGCCAAGAGGTTTCACGTAATCAGCCCCAGCATTTT
d_gene: TRBD2; v_gene: TRBV20-1; j_gene: TRBJ2-5; len: 15; abundance: few; CDR3aa: CSAPSGLVWRETQYF; CDR3nt: TGCAGTGCTCCAAGCGGACTAGTCTGGCGAGAGACCCAGTACTTC
d_gene: -; v_gene: TRBV20-1; j_gene: TRBJ2-2; len: 14; abundance: -; CDR3aa: CSARGAGDSGELFF; CDR3nt: TGCAGTGCTAGAGGAGCAGGAGATTCCGGGGAGCTGTTTTTT
d_gene: -; v_gene: TRBV29-1; j_gene: TRBJ2-3; len: 14; abundance: few; CDR3aa: CSVALDSSTDTQYF; CDR3nt: TGCAGCGTTGCATTGGACAGCAGCACAGATACGCAGTATTTT
d_gene: TRBD1; v_gene: TRBV12-3/TRBV12-4; j_gene: TRBJ2-2; len: 16; abundance: -; CDR3aa: CASRGTVFLNTGELFF; CDR3nt: TGTGCCAGCAGGGGGACAGTATTCTTGAACACCGGGGAGCTGTTTTTT
d_gene: -; v_gene: TRBV29-1; j_gene: TRBJ1-2; len: 13; abundance: once; CDR3aa: CSVPRGFGYGYTF; CDR3nt: TGCAGCGTACCCCGGGGGTTCGGCTATGGCTACACCTTC
d_gene: -; v_gene: TRBV10-3; j_gene: TRBJ1-3; len: 16; abundance: few; CDR3aa: CASSDAGILSGNTIYF; CDR3nt: TGTGCCAGCAGTGACGCAGGGATCCTCTCTGGAAACACCATATATTTT
d_gene: -; v_gene: TRBV5-1; j_gene: TRBJ1-1; len: 16; abundance: -; CDR3aa: CASSRTVLRENTEAFF; CDR3nt: TGCGCCAGCAGTCGGACGGTGCTACGAGAGAACACTGAAGCTTTCTTT
d_gene: -; v_gene: TRBV10-3; j_gene: TRBJ1-5; len: 15; abundance: -; CDR3aa: CAISPDKRGEQPQHF; CDR3nt: TGTGCCATCAGCCCGGATAAGCGGGGCGAGCAGCCCCAGCATTTT
d_gene: -; v_gene: TRBV6-4; j_gene: TRBJ1-2; len: 15; abundance: few; CDR3aa: CASSEDLGTYYGYTF; CDR3nt: TGTGCCAGCAGTGAAGATCTCGGGACCTACTATGGCTACACCTTC
d_gene: -; v_gene: TRBV20-1; j_gene: TRBJ1-2; len: 12; abundance: many; CDR3aa: CSASPRGEGYTF; CDR3nt: TGCAGTGCTAGTCCCCGGGGAGAGGGCTACACCTTC
d_gene: -; v_gene: TRBV3-1; j_gene: TRBJ2-5; len: 15; abundance: -; CDR3aa: CASSVTGTLKETQYF; CDR3nt: TGTGCCAGCAGTGTGACCGGGACTCTAAAAGAGACCCAGTACTTC
d_gene: TRBD2; v_gene: TRBV25-1; j_gene: TRBJ2-7; len: 13; abundance: -; CDR3aa: CASGRAPCYEQYF; CDR3nt: TGTGCCAGCGGGAGGGCCCCCTGCTACGAGCAGTACTTC
d_gene: -; v_gene: TRBV11-2; j_gene: TRBJ1-6; len: 13; abundance: -; CDR3aa: CAWRWQNNSPLHF; CDR3nt: TGTGCCTGGAGGTGGCAGAATAATTCACCCCTCCACTTT
d_gene: TRBD2; v_gene: TRBV7-2; j_gene: TRBJ2-5; len: 14; abundance: many; CDR3aa: CASSQILAGETQYF; CDR3nt: TGTGCCAGCAGCCAAATTCTAGCGGGAGAGACCCAGTACTTC
d_gene: TRBD1; v_gene: TRBV20-1; j_gene: TRBJ1-5; len: 13; abundance: -; CDR3aa: CSARGQGDQPQHF; CDR3nt: TGCAGTGCTCGGGGACAGGGAGATCAGCCCCAGCATTTT
d_gene: TRBD1; v_gene: TRBV25-1; j_gene: TRBJ2-2; len: 15; abundance: -; CDR3aa: CASRIDRGNTGELFF; CDR3nt: TGTGCCAGCAGAATTGACAGGGGAAACACCGGGGAGCTGTTTTTT
d_gene: TRBD1; v_gene: TRBV29-1; j_gene: TRBJ2-5; len: 18; abundance: few; CDR3aa: CSVDATPGQGAIRETQYF; CDR3nt: TGCAGCGTTGATGCCACCCCGGGACAGGGGGCAATTAGAGAGACCCAGTACTTC
d_gene: TRBD1; v_gene: TRBV10-3; j_gene: TRBJ1-5; len: 15; abundance: -; CDR3aa: CAISEAGTGYGPQHF; CDR3nt: TGTGCCATCAGTGAAGCCGGGACAGGGTATGGGCCCCAGCATTTT
d_gene: -; v_gene: TRBV29-1; j_gene: TRBJ1-1; len: 13; abundance: many; CDR3aa: CSVERVGETEAFF; CDR3nt: TGCAGCGTTGAGAGGGTGGGGGAAACTGAAGCTTTCTTT
d_gene: -; v_gene: TRBV13; j_gene: TRBJ1-3; len: 15; abundance: -; CDR3aa: CASSLGRNSGNTIYF; CDR3nt: TGTGCCAGCAGCTTAGGCAGGAACTCTGGAAACACCATATATTTT
d_gene: -; v_gene: TRBV25-1; j_gene: TRBJ2-2; len: 16; abundance: -; CDR3aa: CASSRSQEPDTGELFF; CDR3nt: TGTGCCAGCAGTCGCAGCCAAGAGCCTGACACCGGGGAGCTGTTTTTT
d_gene: -; v_gene: TRBV19; j_gene: TRBJ1-6; len: 15; abundance: -; CDR3aa: CASSPYDGADSPLHF; CDR3nt: TGTGCCAGTAGTCCCTATGACGGAGCAGATTCACCCCTCCACTTT
d_gene: TRBD1; v_gene: TRBV24-1; j_gene: TRBJ1-5; len: 18; abundance: once; CDR3aa: CATSAPSLFQGATQPQHF; CDR3nt: TGTGCCACCAGTGCCCCAAGCCTATTTCAGGGGGCCACTCAGCCCCAGCATTTT
d_gene: TRBD1; v_gene: TRBV29-1; j_gene: TRBJ1-2; len: 15; abundance: many; CDR3aa: CSVRGGESANYGYTF; CDR3nt: TGCAGCGTTAGAGGGGGCGAGTCAGCTAACTATGGCTACACCTTC
d_gene: -; v_gene: TRBV14; j_gene: TRBJ2-7; len: 14; abundance: -; CDR3aa: CASSQLGQSYEQYF; CDR3nt: TGTGCCAGCAGCCAACTGGGGCAGAGCTACGAGCAGTACTTC
d_gene: TRBD2; v_gene: TRBV2; j_gene: TRBJ2-7; len: 17; abundance: -; CDR3aa: CASLPLAGGHSSYEQYF; CDR3nt: TGTGCCAGCTTACCACTAGCGGGAGGTCACAGCTCCTACGAGCAGTACTTC
d_gene: -; v_gene: TRBV6-5; j_gene: TRBJ1-2; len: 14; abundance: -; CDR3aa: CASSSSTVTGGYTF; CDR3nt: -
d_gene: -; v_gene: TRBV11-2; j_gene: TRBJ1-1; len: 15; abundance: -; CDR3aa: CASSLEGRKNTEAFF; CDR3nt: TGTGCCAGCAGCTTGGAGGGACGTAAGAACACTGAAGCTTTCTTT
d_gene: -; v_gene: TRBV11-2; j_gene: TRBJ2-7; len: 14; abundance: -; CDR3aa: CASSRQATPYEQYF; CDR3nt: TGTGCCAGCAGTAGGCAGGCAACCCCCTACGAGCAGTACTTC
d_gene: TRBD1; v_gene: TRBV12-3/TRBV12-4; j_gene: TRBJ1-6; len: 15; abundance: few; CDR3aa: CASSARQGQGSPLHF; CDR3nt: TGTGCCAGCAGCGCCCGACAGGGGCAAGGATCACCCCTCCACTTT